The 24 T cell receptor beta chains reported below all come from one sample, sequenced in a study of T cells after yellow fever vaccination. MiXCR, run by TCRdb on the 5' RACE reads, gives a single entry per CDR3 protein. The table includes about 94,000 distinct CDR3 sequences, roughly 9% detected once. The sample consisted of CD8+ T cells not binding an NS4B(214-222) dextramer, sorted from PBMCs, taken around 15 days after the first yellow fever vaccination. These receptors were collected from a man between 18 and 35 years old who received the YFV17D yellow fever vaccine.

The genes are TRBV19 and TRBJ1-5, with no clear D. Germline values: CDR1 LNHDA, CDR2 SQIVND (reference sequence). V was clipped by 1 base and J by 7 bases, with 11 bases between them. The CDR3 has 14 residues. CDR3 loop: CASSIAPTGQPQHF. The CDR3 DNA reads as TGTGCCAGTAGTATAGCCCCCACCGGACAGCCCCAGCATTTT.

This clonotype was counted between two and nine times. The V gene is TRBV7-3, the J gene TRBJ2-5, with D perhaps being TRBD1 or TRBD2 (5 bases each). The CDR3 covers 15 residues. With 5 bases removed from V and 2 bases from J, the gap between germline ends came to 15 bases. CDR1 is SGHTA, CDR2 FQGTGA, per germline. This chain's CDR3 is CASSPHRGPQETQYF. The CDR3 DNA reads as TGTGCCAGCAGCCCCCATCGGGGACCTCAAGAGACCCAGTACTTC.

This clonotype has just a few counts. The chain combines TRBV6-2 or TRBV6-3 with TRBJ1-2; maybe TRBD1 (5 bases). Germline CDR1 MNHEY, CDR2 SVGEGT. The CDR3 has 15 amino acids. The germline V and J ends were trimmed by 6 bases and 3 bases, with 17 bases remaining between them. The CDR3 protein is CASRPAGQADYGYTF. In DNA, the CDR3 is TGTGCCAGCAGACCCGCAGGGCAGGCGGACTATGGCTACACCTTC.

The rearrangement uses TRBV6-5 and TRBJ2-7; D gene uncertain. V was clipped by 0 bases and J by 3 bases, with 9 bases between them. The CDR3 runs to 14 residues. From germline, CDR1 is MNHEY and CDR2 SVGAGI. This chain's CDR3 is CASSYSEGYYEQYV. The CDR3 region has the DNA TGTGCCAGCAGTTACTCGGAAGGGTACTACGAGCAGTACGTC.

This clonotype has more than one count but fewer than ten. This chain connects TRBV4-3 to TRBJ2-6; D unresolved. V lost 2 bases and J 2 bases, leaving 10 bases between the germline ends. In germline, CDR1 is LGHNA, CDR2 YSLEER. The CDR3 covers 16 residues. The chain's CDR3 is CASSQRKVTGANVLTF. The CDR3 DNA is TGCGCCAGCAGCCAACGGAAGGTCACTGGGGCCAACGTCCTGACTTTC.

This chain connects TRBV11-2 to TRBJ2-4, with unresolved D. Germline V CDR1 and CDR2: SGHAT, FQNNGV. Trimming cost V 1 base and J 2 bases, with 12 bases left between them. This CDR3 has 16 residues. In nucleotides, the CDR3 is TGTGCCAGCAGCTTAGTGAGCACTGGGACCAAAAACATTCAGTACTTC. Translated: CASSLVSTGTKNIQYF.

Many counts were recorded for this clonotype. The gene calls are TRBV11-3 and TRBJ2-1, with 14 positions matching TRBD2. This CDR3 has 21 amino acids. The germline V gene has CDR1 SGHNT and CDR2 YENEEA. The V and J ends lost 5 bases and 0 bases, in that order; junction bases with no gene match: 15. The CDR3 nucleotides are TGTGCCAGCAGCCAATACCTCCCGGGACTAGCGGGGGTTGACTCCTACAATGAGCAGTTCTTC. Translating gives CASSQYLPGLAGVDSYNEQFF.

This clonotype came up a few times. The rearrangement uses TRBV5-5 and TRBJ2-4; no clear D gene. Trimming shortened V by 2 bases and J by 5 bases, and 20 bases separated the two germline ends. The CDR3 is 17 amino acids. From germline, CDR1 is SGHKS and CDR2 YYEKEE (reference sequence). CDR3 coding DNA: TGTGCCAGCAGCTTTCGGGTTGGAGATAGCTTGGAAAACATTCAGTACTTC. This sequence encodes CASSFRVGDSLENIQYF.

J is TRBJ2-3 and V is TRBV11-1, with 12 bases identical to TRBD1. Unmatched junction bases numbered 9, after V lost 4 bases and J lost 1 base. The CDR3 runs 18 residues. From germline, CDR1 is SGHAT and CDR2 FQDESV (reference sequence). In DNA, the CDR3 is TGTGCCAGCAGCTCGGGACAGGGGGCCCTAATTGGCACAGATACGCAGTATTTT. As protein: CASSSGQGALIGTDTQYF.

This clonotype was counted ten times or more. CDR3 protein: CASSDGGAANEKLFF. In DNA form, the CDR3 reads TGTGCCAGCAGCGATGGAGGTGCGGCTAATGAAAAACTGTTTTTT. This chain uses TRBV9 with TRBJ1-4, with D uncertain. V was clipped by 3 bases and J by 3 bases, with 12 bases between them. Germline V gene data show CDR1 as SGDLS and CDR2 as YYNGEE. CDR3 length: 15 amino acids.

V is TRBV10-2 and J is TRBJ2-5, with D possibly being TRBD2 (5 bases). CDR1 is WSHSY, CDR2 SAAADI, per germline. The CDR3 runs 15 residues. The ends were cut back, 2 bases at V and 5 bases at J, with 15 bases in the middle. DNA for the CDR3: TGCGCCAGCAGTGAGCCACTAGGCCTCCACGAGACCCAGTACTTC. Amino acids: CASSEPLGLHETQYF.

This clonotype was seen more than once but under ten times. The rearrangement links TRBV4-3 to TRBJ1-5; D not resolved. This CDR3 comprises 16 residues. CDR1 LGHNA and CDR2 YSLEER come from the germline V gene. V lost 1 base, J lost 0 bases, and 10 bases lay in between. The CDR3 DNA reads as TGCGCCAGCAGCCAAGGGTTTGGAGATAGCAATCAGCCCCAGCATTTT. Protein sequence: CASSQGFGDSNQPQHF.

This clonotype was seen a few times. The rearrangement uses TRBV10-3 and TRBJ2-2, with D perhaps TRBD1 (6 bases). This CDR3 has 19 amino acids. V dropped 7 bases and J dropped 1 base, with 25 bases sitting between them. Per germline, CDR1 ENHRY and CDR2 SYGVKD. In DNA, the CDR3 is TGTGCCATCAACCAACGGGACAACCTCCAAAGGGAGAACACCGGGGAGCTGTTTTTT. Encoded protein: CAINQRDNLQRENTGELFF.

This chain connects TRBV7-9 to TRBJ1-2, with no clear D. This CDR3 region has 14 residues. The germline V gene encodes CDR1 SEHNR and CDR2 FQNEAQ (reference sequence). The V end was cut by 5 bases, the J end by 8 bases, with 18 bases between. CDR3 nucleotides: TGTGCCAGCAGCGGAGACCGGTCCAGGACCGGCTACACCTTC. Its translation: CASSGDRSRTGYTF.

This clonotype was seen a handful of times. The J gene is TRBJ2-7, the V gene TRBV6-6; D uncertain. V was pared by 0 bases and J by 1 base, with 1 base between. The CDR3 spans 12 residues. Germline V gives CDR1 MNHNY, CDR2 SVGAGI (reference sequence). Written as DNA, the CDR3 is TGTGCCAGCAGTTACTCTTCCTACGAGCAGTACTTC. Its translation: CASSYSSYEQYF.

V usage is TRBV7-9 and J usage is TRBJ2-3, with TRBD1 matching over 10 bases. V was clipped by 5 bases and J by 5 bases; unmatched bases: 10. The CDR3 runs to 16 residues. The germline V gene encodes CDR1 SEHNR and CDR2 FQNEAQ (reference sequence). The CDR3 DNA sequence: TGTGCCAGCAGCCTCCTCCGGGACAGGGGTAAAGATACGCAGTATTTT. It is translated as CASSLLRDRGKDTQYF.

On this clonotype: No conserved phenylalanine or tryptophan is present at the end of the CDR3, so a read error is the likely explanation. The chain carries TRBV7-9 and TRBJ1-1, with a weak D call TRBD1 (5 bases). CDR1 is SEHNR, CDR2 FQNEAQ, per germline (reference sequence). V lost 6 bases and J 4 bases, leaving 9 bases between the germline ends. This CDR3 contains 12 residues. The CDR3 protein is CASRTGATEAFV. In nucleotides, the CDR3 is TGTGCCAGCAGAACAGGTGCCACTGAAGCTTTCGTT.

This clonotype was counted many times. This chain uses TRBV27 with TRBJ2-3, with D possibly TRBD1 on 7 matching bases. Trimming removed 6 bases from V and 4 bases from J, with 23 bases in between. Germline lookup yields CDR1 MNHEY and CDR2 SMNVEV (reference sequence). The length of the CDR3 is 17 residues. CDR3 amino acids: CASSYRQGGPSADTQYF. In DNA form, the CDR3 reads TGTGCCAGCAGCTACAGACAGGGAGGCCCTTCCGCAGATACGCAGTATTTT.

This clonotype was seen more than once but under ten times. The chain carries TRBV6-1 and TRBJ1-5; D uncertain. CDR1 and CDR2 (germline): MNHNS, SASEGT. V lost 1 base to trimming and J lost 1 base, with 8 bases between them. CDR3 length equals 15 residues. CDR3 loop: CASSEVGWSNQPQHF. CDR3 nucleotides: TGTGCCAGCAGTGAAGTGGGTTGGAGCAATCAGCCCCAGCATTTT.

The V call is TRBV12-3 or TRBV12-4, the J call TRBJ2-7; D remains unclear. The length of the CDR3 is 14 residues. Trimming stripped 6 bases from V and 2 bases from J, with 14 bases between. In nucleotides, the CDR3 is TGTGCCAGCAGCCCGCCCCGCAGAGCCTACGAGCAGTACTTC. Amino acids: CASSPPRRAYEQYF.

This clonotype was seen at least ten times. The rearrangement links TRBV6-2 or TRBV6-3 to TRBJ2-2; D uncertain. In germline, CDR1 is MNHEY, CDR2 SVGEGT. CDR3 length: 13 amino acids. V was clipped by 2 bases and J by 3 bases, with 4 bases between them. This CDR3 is CASSYRDTGELFF. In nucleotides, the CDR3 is TGTGCCAGCAGTTACAGGGACACCGGGGAGCTGTTTTTT.

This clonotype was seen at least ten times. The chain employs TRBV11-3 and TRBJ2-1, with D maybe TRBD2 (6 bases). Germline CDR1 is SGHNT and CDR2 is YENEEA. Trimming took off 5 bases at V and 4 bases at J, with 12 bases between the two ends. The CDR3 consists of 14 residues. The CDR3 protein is CASSPPGTYNEQFF. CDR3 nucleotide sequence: TGTGCCAGCAGCCCCCCCGGGACTTACAATGAGCAGTTCTTC.

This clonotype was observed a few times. Here the CDR3 reads CATRTPYEQYF. In nucleotides, the CDR3 is TGTGCCACCCGGACACCCTACGAGCAGTACTTC. The chain combines TRBV6-6 with TRBJ2-7, with a possible D match to TRBD1 (5 bases). Germline CDR1 and CDR2: MNHNY and SVGAGI (reference sequence). The CDR3 runs 11 residues. Trimming stripped 10 bases from V and 2 bases from J, with 9 bases between.

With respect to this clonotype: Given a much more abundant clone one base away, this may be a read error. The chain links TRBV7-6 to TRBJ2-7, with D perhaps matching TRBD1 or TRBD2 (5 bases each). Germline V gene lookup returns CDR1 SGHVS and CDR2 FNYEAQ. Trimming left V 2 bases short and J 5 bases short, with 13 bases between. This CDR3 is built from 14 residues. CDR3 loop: CASSLKAVGHEQYF. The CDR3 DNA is TGTGCCAGCAGCTTAAAAGCGGTGGGGCACGAGCAGTACTTC. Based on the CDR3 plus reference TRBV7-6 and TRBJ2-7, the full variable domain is GAGVSQSPRYKVTKRGQDVALRCDPISGHVSLYWYRQALGQGPEFLTYFNYEAQQDKSGLPNDRFSAERPEGSISTLTIQRTEQRDSAMYRCASSLKAVGHEQYFGPGTRLTVT.